The source of this TCR beta chain is a study of naive and memory T cell subsets. Study results and limitations: A clonotype means one alpha or beta sequence, not an alpha/beta pair. From naive to CM, EM and EMRA, diversity decreased and Gini increased.

Two oligonucleotides, mixed equimolar, formed the beta constant-region primer covering TRBC1 and TRBC2. The cDNA 3' end received a ligated single-stranded oligonucleotide carrying the SP2 primer and a 12-nucleotide UMI. TCRdb re-derived calls from the UMI-ligation and nested PCR reads in MiXCR, one entry per CDR3 protein. The table includes 25,000 to 30,000 distinct CDR3 sequences, 9.5% to 12% detected once. This CDR3 has 14 amino acids. Germline V gene lookup returns CDR1 SGHTA and CDR2 FQGNSA. Trimming cost V 3 bases and J 7 bases, with 13 bases left between them. Cells stained for CD3, CD4, CD8, CD45RA, CD27 and viability were sorted into four CD45RA/CD27 subsets. Notes on this clonotype: Antigen specificity is unknown.

The V gene is TRBV7-2, the J gene TRBJ2-1; no reliable D call. This TCR came from a human donor in good health. Input material: effector memory CD4+ T cells from blood. Subset defined: effector memory, CD45RA- CD27-. The chain's CDR3 is CASSFSGLTNEQFF. CDR3 DNA sequence: TGTGCCAGCAGCTTCTCTGGCTTGACAAATGAGCAGTTCTTC.